This is a list of T cell receptor beta chains from one sample in a study of cytotoxic CD8 clonotypes in ibrutinib-treated CLL. Clones were sequenced by immunoSEQ multiplex PCR, and TCRdb holds only the in-frame ones, with some missing. The data show about 130,000 clones, approximately 85% seen once. The starting material was PBMCs, obtained after 24 months of ibrutinib treatment. The receptors stem from a human donor with chronic lymphocytic leukemia. Both conserved end residues are part of each CDR3.

TRBV18 CASSPPLGPRTEAFF
TRBV28 CASSLLRKEQYF
TRBV10-3 CAISETTGRRETQYF
TRBV2 CAGSGTGNEQYF
TRBV12-5 CASGLGGLAGLTGELFF
TRBV2 CASTVANTGELFF
TRBV9 CASSVGGPDYEQYF
TRBV28 CAATTGQLSGNTIYF
TRBV28 CASSFLRGGFETQYF
TRBV14 CASSQGAGSSYNEQFF
TRBV6-4 CASSELLAGRNNEQFF
TRBV21-1 CASSRPFKAYGYTF
TRBV27 CASRLQQGTTYEQYF
TRBV7-2 CASSMAGTYGYTF
TRBV7-2 CASSLGTYGAGNEQYF
TRBV6-5 CASSTNLGGAFF
TRBV7-2 CASSSTGPYEQYF
TRBV5-1 CASSLDPRPTGPPAKNIQYF
TRBV4-1 CASSYEGKGSSYEQYF
TRBV4-2 CASSPRGQVSGGYTF
TRBV27 CASSLSGGPGIREQFF
TRBV5-1 CASSYGQGSAEAFF
TRBV28 CASKVDRVHQPQHF
TRBV20-1 CSASFRFEAFF
TRBV18 CASSPRDTYEQYF
TRBV19 CASSPGHGLAGGPLKETQYF
TRBV21-1 CASSRNLASEREGPRNEQFF
TRBV10-3 CAISAIAYSGANVLTF
TRBV7-2 CASSLYYEQYF
TRBV5-8 CASSWGRGALQETQYF
TRBV7-9 CASSFLGAGANEQFF
TRBV2 CASSEQRRAGTEAFF
TRBV19 CASSRQGSGEQYF
TRBV7-3 CASSLTEWAEQYF
TRBV13 CASSLGTLIFEQFF
TRBV4-1 CASVDRDRGSYEQYF
TRBV13 CASSLVQGAGGYTF
TRBV19 CASSPPGAGRNEQYF
TRBV13 CASSLIISGNTIYF
TRBV29-1 CSVAEGQNQPQHF